One and the same sample provided the 26 T cell receptor beta chains below, sequenced in a study of T cells in Graves' hyperthyroidism and ophthalmopathy (dated by TCRdb to between 2018 and 2020). Libraries came from multiplex PCR. Instrument on record: Illumina HiSeq 2000. TCR beta CDR3 regions were amplified from RNA transcripts. A first-round RT-PCR of the TCR CDR3 used the HTBI primer set with the Qiagen OneStep RT-PCR kit. TCRdb reanalyzed the raw reads on its own, using fastp at Q25 for trimming and MiXCR for clone calling, and kept in-frame beta chains. Rows are combined by CDR3 protein, so each entry shows the most common genes and DNA. This sample gives 100,000 to 130,000 distinct CDR3 sequences in total; around a sixth of them show up just once. The ten largest clones represent around 44% of the sample. The sequenced material came from blood. Source of these receptors: a woman between 45 and 65 years old with Graves' hyperthyroidism.

This clonotype was counted many times. The chain's CDR3 is CASSGYTSDEQYF. The CDR3 DNA follows: TGTGCCAGCAGTGGTTATACTAGCGACGAGCAGTACTTC. The chain combines TRBV6-1 with TRBJ2-7; 7 bases match TRBD2. V gave up 4 bases and J gave up 5 bases; unmatched junction bases: 5. In germline, CDR1 is MNHNS, CDR2 SASEGT. The CDR3 sequence is 13 residues long.

The sample holds one count of this clonotype. This chain connects TRBV10-3 to TRBJ1-4, with D perhaps matching TRBD1 (5 bases). The CDR3 loop spans 13 amino acids. In germline, CDR1 is ENHRY, CDR2 SYGVKD. Trimming took 10 bases from V and 7 from J, leaving 16 bases between them. This CDR3 reads CATGPRGTEKLFF. Here the CDR3 DNA reads TGTGCCACCGGCCCGAGGGGTACTGAAAAACTGTTTTTT.

The V and J genes are TRBV13 and TRBJ1-2, with D maybe TRBD1 (5 bases). Between the trimmed V and J ends, which lost 6 bases and 4 bases, there was a span of 12 bases. The CDR3 totals 13 residues. Germline V lookup: CDR1 PRHDT, CDR2 FYEKMQ (reference sequence). CDR3 residues: CASRGLSAYGYTF. The DNA for the CDR3 is TGTGCCAGCAGGGGGCTTTCGGCCTATGGCTACACCTTC. Using reference TRBV13 and TRBJ1-2 for the parts outside the CDR3, the full variable domain is AAGVIQSPRHLIKEKRETATLKCYPIPRHDTVYWYQQGPGQDPQFLISFYEKMQSDKGSIPDRFSAQQFSDYHSELNMSSLELGDSALYFCASRGLSAYGYTFGSGTRLTVV.

The chain recombines TRBV2 with TRBJ2-1; the D gene is possibly TRBD2 (5 bases). CDR3 length: 13 residues. V shed 8 bases and J shed 3 bases, with 11 bases lying between them. Germline lookup yields CDR1 SNHLY and CDR2 FYNNEI. CDR3 DNA sequence: TGTGCCAGCTTAAGCGACTACTACAATGAGCAGTTCTTC. This encodes CASLSDYYNEQFF.

This clonotype showed up many times. The genes are TRBV10-1 and TRBJ2-1; TRBD2 aligns across 9 bases. Germline V lookup: CDR1 WNHNN, CDR2 SYGVQD (reference sequence). Trimming at V came to 3 bases and at J to 9 bases, leaving 12 bases not matched to a gene. CDR3 length: 16 amino acids. Here the CDR3 DNA reads TGCGCCAGCAGTGAAGGGGCGGGAGGGCCCCTCAGTGAGCAGTTCTTC. Protein: CASSEGAGGPLSEQFF.

This clonotype was recorded many times. V is TRBV6-1 and J is TRBJ2-3, with a tentative D call TRBD2 (5 bases). CDR1 is MNHNS, CDR2 SASEGT, per germline. The CDR3 has 12 residues. Trimming stripped 8 bases from V and 2 bases from J, with 8 bases between. CDR3 sequence (DNA): TGTGCCAGCGAGGGAACCACAGATACGCAGTATTTT. Protein: CASEGTTDTQYF.

This clonotype came up many times. V and J are TRBV7-9 and TRBJ2-1; D not resolved. From germline, CDR1 is SEHNR and CDR2 FQNEAQ (reference sequence). The length of the CDR3 is 15 residues. With 7 bases removed from V and 1 base from J, the gap between germline ends came to 14 bases. As DNA, the CDR3 is TGTGCCAGCACCCATCACGAGTATTCCTACAATGAGCAGTTCTTC. Amino acid sequence: CASTHHEYSYNEQFF.

The sample holds many counts of this clonotype. A read error may produce the germline difference seen at one junction end. The J gene is TRBJ2-2, the V gene TRBV2, with 7 bases that match TRBD2. CDR1 is SNHLY, CDR2 FYNNEI, per germline. This CDR3 has 14 amino acids. CDR3 protein: CASKERGGTRELFF. The CDR3 coding sequence is TGTGCCAGCAAAGAGCGGGGAGGCACCCGGGAGCTGTTTTTT.

This clonotype was counted many times. The gene calls are TRBV12-5 and TRBJ1-2; D is ambiguous. The germline gives CDR1 LGHNT, CDR2 FRNRAP. Trimming stripped 4 bases from V and 4 bases from J, with 13 bases between. The CDR3 loop spans 14 amino acids. The CDR3 DNA is TGTGCTAGTGGTTGGCTGCAGTCATTCTATGGCTACACCTTC. Protein sequence: CASGWLQSFYGYTF.

This clonotype was recorded many times. The rearrangement joins TRBV18 to TRBJ1-4, with a possible D match to TRBD1 (6 bases). The V and J ends lost 6 bases and 5 bases respectively, with 10 bases between them. Germline V lookup: CDR1 KGHSH, CDR2 LQKENI. The CDR3 length is 13 residues. Written as DNA, the CDR3 is TGTGCCAGCTCGGTGGACAGAAATGAAAAACTGTTTTTT. Translating it yields CASSVDRNEKLFF.

This clonotype was counted ten times or more. The chain links TRBV2 to TRBJ1-1; D remains unclear. The CDR3 is 13 amino acids. Trimming removed 4 bases at V and 1 base at J, with 7 bases between. Looked up from germline, CDR1 is SNHLY and CDR2 is FYNNEI. DNA for the CDR3: TGTGCCAGCAGTGGGGAAGCGAACACTGAAGCTTTCTTT. As protein: CASSGEANTEAFF.

This clonotype has just a few counts. A clone one base away is much larger, so this may be a read error. The CDR3 end shows no conserved phenylalanine or tryptophan, and so a read error is likely. The chain joins TRBV18 to TRBJ2-1; D is uncertain. Germline V lookup: CDR1 KGHSH, CDR2 LQKENI. V was clipped by 6 bases and J by 5 bases, with 17 bases between them. The CDR3 length is 15 residues. In DNA, the CDR3 is TGTGCCAGCTCTAAGAGAAGAGGTATCGACAATGAGCAGTTCATC. It encodes CASSKRRGIDNEQFI.

This clonotype was seen at least ten times. The J gene is TRBJ2-1, the V gene TRBV27, with 9 bases that match TRBD1. The length of the CDR3 is 15 residues. V shed 7 bases and J 0 bases; nucleotides not matched to a gene: 4. CDR1 MNHEY and CDR2 SMNVEV come from the germline V gene (reference sequence). As DNA, the CDR3 is TGTGCCAGCACCCAGACAGGGGGCTCCTACAATGAGCAGTTCTTC. This codes for CASTQTGGSYNEQFF.

This clonotype was recorded at least ten times. DNA of the CDR3: TGTGCCAGCAGCCCCGAGAGGACAGGGCCCCACGAGCAGTACTTC. Its protein is CASSPERTGPHEQYF. The chain combines TRBV14 with TRBJ2-7, with 8 bases lining up with TRBD1. Germline lookup yields CDR1 SGHDN and CDR2 FVKESK. Unmatched junction bases numbered 10, after V lost 4 bases and J lost 5 bases. The CDR3 length is 15 residues.

This clonotype was seen repeatedly, ten times or more. It may be a read error: a sequence one base away is much more abundant. The gene calls are TRBV10-2 and TRBJ2-3; D is undetermined. This CDR3 has 13 residues. Germline CDR1 reads WSHSY; CDR2 reads SAAADI. The CDR3 reads CASSEIFTNTQYF. The CDR3 bases are TGCGCCAGCAGTGAGATCTTCACAAATACGCAGTATTTT.

This clonotype was found many times. This chain connects TRBV5-5 to TRBJ2-1; D is undetermined. Looked up from germline, CDR1 is SGHKS and CDR2 is YYEKEE (reference sequence). This CDR3 region has 16 residues. Trimming removed 0 bases at V and 0 bases at J, with 10 bases between. The CDR3 sequence is CASSLGPIGSYNEQFF. The CDR3 bases are TGTGCCAGCAGCTTGGGCCCCATAGGCTCCTACAATGAGCAGTTCTTC.

The CDR3 region is CASSRSPEETQYF. The CDR3 nucleotides read TGTGCCAGCAGCCGTAGTCCCGAAGAGACCCAGTACTTC. The chain carries TRBV7-9 and TRBJ2-5; D call uncertain. CDR1 is SEHNR and CDR2 is FQNEAQ in the germline V gene (reference sequence). Trimming took off 5 bases at V and 3 bases at J, with 10 bases between the two ends. CDR3 length equals 13 residues.

This clonotype was seen ten or more times. This CDR3 reads CASTLQGTGELFF. The CDR3 region has the DNA TGTGCCAGCACCCTACAGGGGACCGGGGAGCTGTTTTTT. V usage is TRBV2 and J usage is TRBJ2-2; 7 bases are shared with TRBD1. V was pared by 7 bases and J by 5 bases, with 4 bases of the junction left unmatched. This CDR3 spans 13 amino acids. Germline V gene lookup returns CDR1 SNHLY and CDR2 FYNNEI.

This clonotype was seen at least ten times. CDR3 sequence reads: CASSPLREGPNEQFF. CDR3 DNA: TGTGCCAGCAGTCCCCTGCGGGAGGGCCCTAATGAGCAGTTCTTC. This chain joins TRBV28 and TRBJ2-1; 9 bases match TRBD2. This CDR3 is 15 amino acids long. From germline, CDR1 is MDHEN and CDR2 SYDVKM. Trimming cost V 5 bases and J 7 bases; bases outside gene matches: 9.

This clonotype came up many times. The chain recombines TRBV29-1 with TRBJ2-7; 12 positions agree with TRBD1. The CDR3 is made up of 12 amino acids. Trimming removed 6 bases from V and 5 bases from J; junction bases left unmatched: 2. CDR1 and CDR2 from the germline V gene are SQVTM and ANQGSEA. The CDR3 loop reads CSVGTGGNEQYF. In nucleotides, the CDR3 is TGCAGCGTAGGGACAGGGGGCAACGAGCAGTACTTC.

Ten or more counts support this clonotype. The chain is built from TRBV11-2 and TRBJ1-2, with D unresolved. The CDR3 has 15 amino acids. V lost 3 bases, J lost 6 bases, and 17 bases lay in between. CDR1 is SGHAT and CDR2 is FQNNGV in the germline V gene. CDR3 loop: CASSFGLVFSDGYTF. DNA for the CDR3: TGTGCCAGCAGCTTCGGACTTGTATTTTCGGATGGCTACACCTTC.

This rearrangement joins TRBV3-1 to TRBJ1-1, with TRBD1 identical over 7 bases. The CDR3 is 14 amino acids. With 4 bases clipped from V and 0 bases from J, the junction kept 2 bases outside the gene matches. Germline CDR1 and CDR2: LGHDT and YNNKEL (reference sequence). The CDR3 sequence: CASSPGTVNTEAFF. The CDR3 region has the DNA TGTGCCAGCAGCCCAGGGACAGTGAACACTGAAGCTTTCTTT.

This clonotype has at least ten counts. This chain connects TRBV5-8 to TRBJ1-1, with TRBD1 matching 12 bases. The CDR3 consists of 15 residues. With 4 bases clipped from V and 1 base from J, the junction kept 2 bases outside the gene matches. CDR1 is SGHTS, CDR2 YDEGEE, per germline. CDR3 DNA: TGTGCCAGCAGCCGGGACAGGGGGCCGAACACTGAAGCTTTCTTT. This translates into CASSRDRGPNTEAFF.

This clonotype was seen repeatedly, ten times or more. The J gene is TRBJ2-1, the V gene TRBV7-2; no firm D call. Germline V gene lookup returns CDR1 SGHTA and CDR2 FQGNSA. V lost 5 bases and J 0 bases, leaving 8 bases between the germline ends. The CDR3 covers 14 residues. CDR3 sequence (DNA): TGTGCCAGCAGCCAGGACCACTCCTACAATGAGCAGTTCTTC. It translates to CASSQDHSYNEQFF.

The chain couples TRBV20-1 to TRBJ2-1, with 13 bases aligning to TRBD2. Trimming cost V 3 bases and J 7 bases; bases outside gene matches: 6. Germline V gives CDR1 DFQATT, CDR2 SNEGSKA (reference sequence). The CDR3 length is 15 residues. In DNA, the CDR3 is TGCAGTGCTAGTCTGTGGACTAGCGGGGGAAATGAGCAGTTCTTC. Encoded protein: CSASLWTSGGNEQFF.

This clonotype has ten or more counts. V is TRBV7-8 and J is TRBJ2-2; either TRBD1 or TRBD2 may supply D (5 bases each). This CDR3 is built from 16 residues. Germline loops: CDR1 SGHVS, CDR2 FQNEAQ. Deletions cut 5 bases from V and 9 bases from J, with 22 bases between. The CDR3 DNA reads as TGTGCCAGCAGCGCTAGTGGGGCAGGTCGGACTTGGGAGCTGTTTTTT. Its translation is CASSASGAGRTWELFF. The entire variable domain, with the rest obtained from reference TRBV7-8 and TRBJ2-2, is as follows: GAGVSQSPRYKVAKRGQDVALRCDPISGHVSLFWYQQALGQGPEFLTYFQNEAQLDKSGLPSDRFFAERPEGSVSTLKIQRTQQEDSAVYLCASSASGAGRTWELFFGEGSRLTVL.